One sample yielded the 19 T cell receptor beta chains listed below, sequenced in a study of blood T cells in healthy people across ages. The use of a sample-barcoded 5' primer and a J-beta primer mix characterized a second PCR of roughly 7 to 12 cycles. Via MiXCR, TCRdb re-called the 5' RACE reads, giving one row per CDR3 protein. The data contain some 750,000 distinct CDR3 sequences, about a fifth of them singletons. Material for sequencing was blood. Source of these receptors: a man aged 65 to 85 in good health.

This clonotype was observed a handful of times. The rearrangement links TRBV20-1 to TRBJ2-1; 7 bases map to TRBD2. Germline CDR1 is DFQATT and CDR2 is SNEGSKA (reference sequence). The CDR3 has 15 amino acids. With V trimmed by 1 base and J by 4 bases, 7 bases remained unmatched. CDR3 sequence (DNA): TGCAGTGCTAGAGCAGGCGGGAGCACGTACAATGAGCAGTTCTTC. It codes for CSARAGGSTYNEQFF.

The chain has TRBV10-3 and TRBJ1-5; 7 bases agree with TRBD1. Germline trimming cut 2 bases from V and 6 bases from J; bases unmatched to any gene: 4. CDR3 length: 14 residues. Germline V gene data show CDR1 as ENHRY and CDR2 as SYGVKD. CDR3 region: CAISETGQAQPQHF. The CDR3 DNA sequence: TGTGCCATCAGTGAGACTGGACAGGCTCAGCCCCAGCATTTT.

A single count supports this clonotype. The chain combines TRBV11-2 with TRBJ2-5; 11 bases are shared with TRBD2. The end of the DNA fits TRBJ2-1 better, so the J call may be wrong. Germline CDR1 and CDR2: SGHAT and FQNNGV. The CDR3 runs to 17 residues. The chain's CDR3 is CASSSMRTSGRFNEQFF. Written as DNA, the CDR3 is TGTGCCAGCAGCTCAATGAGGACTAGCGGGCGGTTCAATGAGCAGTTCTTC.

The rearrangement links TRBV29-1 to TRBJ2-1, with D possibly TRBD2 on 6 matching bases. TRBJ2-7 explains the end of the DNA better; the J call may be wrong. The length of the CDR3 is 13 residues. The germline V gene encodes CDR1 SQVTM and CDR2 ANQGSEA. CDR3 in amino acids: CSPPHSGYYEQYV. The CDR3 coding sequence is TGCAGCCCACCCCATAGCGGTTACTACGAGCAGTACGTC.

This chain joins TRBV28 and TRBJ2-3; 9 bases align to TRBD2. Germline loops: CDR1 MDHEN, CDR2 SYDVKM. The V gene end was trimmed by 3 bases and the J gene end by 6 bases; junction bases not matched to a gene: 10. The CDR3 is 16 amino acids. The CDR3 sequence: CASSLIVAGEYDTQYF. In DNA, the CDR3 is TGTGCCAGCAGTTTGATAGTAGCGGGGGAATATGATACGCAGTATTTT.

This clonotype occurred a few times. The gene calls are TRBV4-1 and TRBJ2-5; D possibly corresponds to TRBD2 (5 bases). The J call may be in error: the DNA end matches TRBJ2-7 better. CDR1 and CDR2 (germline): MGHRA, YSYEKL. The CDR3 length is 14 residues. DNA for the CDR3: TGCGCCAGCAGCCCCGGGCTAGCCCCCAACGAGCAGTACGTC. It specifies CASSPGLAPNEQYV.

This clonotype was counted only a few times. The chain uses TRBV6-2 or TRBV6-3 and TRBJ2-7; 10 nucleotides align to TRBD2. Germline V gene lookup returns CDR1 MNHEY and CDR2 SVGEGT. Trimming at V came to 6 bases and at J to 0 bases, leaving 8 bases not matched to a gene. This CDR3 has 16 residues. CDR3 region: CASSIYASGGSYEQYF. CDR3 coding DNA: TGTGCCAGCAGCATATACGCTAGCGGGGGCTCCTACGAGCAGTACTTC.

CDR3 sequence (DNA): TGTGCCAGCAGCACAGAGCGGGAGGTCTCCTACGAGCAGTACGTC. Translated: CASSTEREVSYEQYV. This sequence joins TRBV9 and TRBJ2-7; 9 bases map to TRBD2. Germline loops: CDR1 SGDLS, CDR2 YYNGEE. V lost 4 bases, J lost 0 bases, and 5 bases stayed unmatched. This CDR3 spans 15 amino acids.

Only a few counts were recorded for this clonotype. Being one base from a much bigger clone, this may be a read error. V usage is TRBV7-2 and J usage is TRBJ2-1; TRBD2 matches at 7 bases. CDR1 SGHTA and CDR2 FQGNSA come from the germline V gene. The CDR3 loop spans 15 amino acids. Trimming took 5 bases from V and 4 from J; bases not matched to a gene: 8. The CDR3 is CASSTGLVGYNEQFF. The DNA of the CDR3 is TGTGCCAGCAGCACCGGACTAGTGGGATACAATGAGCAGTTCTTC.

The gene calls are TRBV7-2 and TRBJ2-1; D possibly corresponds to TRBD1 (5 bases). The germline gives CDR1 SGHTA, CDR2 FQGNSA. The CDR3 runs 12 residues. V lost 5 bases to trimming and J lost 9 bases, with 11 bases between them. The DNA for the CDR3 is TGTGCCAGCAGCAACGAAGACAGTGAGCAGTTCTTC. Translating gives CASSNEDSEQFF. Filled out from reference TRBV7-2 and TRBJ2-1, the complete variable domain reads GAGVSQSPSNKVTEKGKDVELRCDPISGHTALYWYRQSLGQGLEFLIYFQGNSAPDKSGLPSDRFSAERTGGSVSTLTIQRTQQEDSAVYLCASSNEDSEQFFGPGTRLTVL.

This clonotype was counted a few times. V gene TRBV7-2 combines with J gene TRBJ2-7; unclear D gene. The assigned J gene may be wrong: the sequence end matches TRBJ2-5 better. The CDR3 is made up of 15 amino acids. Germline lookup yields CDR1 SGHTA and CDR2 FQGNSA. The CDR3 nucleotides read TGTGCCAGCAGCTTAGTCGCGGCCTTCCAAGAGACCCAGTACTTC. This codes for CASSLVAAFQETQYF.

In its sample, this clonotype was seen a few times. This rearrangement joins TRBV3-1 to TRBJ1-1, with 7 bases aligning to TRBD1. The CDR3 extends over 15 amino acids. V shed 0 bases and J 1 base; nucleotides not matched to a gene: 2. CDR1 LGHDT and CDR2 YNNKEL come from the germline V gene (reference sequence). CDR3 bases: TGTGCCAGCAGCCAAGACCAGGGGGGGAACACTGAAGCTTTCTTT. Amino acid sequence: CASSQDQGGNTEAFF.

The chain carries TRBV10-3 and TRBJ2-3, with D uncertain. Trimming stripped 2 bases from V and 10 bases from J, with 7 bases between. CDR3 length: 11 residues. From germline, CDR1 is ENHRY and CDR2 SYGVKD. The CDR3 sequence: CAISEGEAQYF. In nucleotides, the CDR3 is TGTGCCATCAGTGAGGGAGAGGCGCAGTATTTT.

The chain combines TRBV3-1 with TRBJ2-7; TRBD2 matches 7 bases. The CDR3 extends over 21 amino acids. The J segment lost 1 base and the V segment lost 0 bases, leaving 21 bases of the junction unmatched. Germline V gives CDR1 LGHDT, CDR2 YNNKEL (reference sequence). The CDR3 coding sequence is TGTGCCAGCAGCCAAGATCGTATTACTAGCGAGAGTAAGGTCGCTTCCTACGAGCAGTACGTC. Residues: CASSQDRITSESKVASYEQYV.

On this clonotype: A much larger clone differs from this one at a single base, so this may be a read error. V is TRBV7-9 and J is TRBJ1-6; D is unclear. V was cut by 7 bases and J by 6 bases, with 7 bases left in between. CDR3 length: 12 residues. Germline loops: CDR1 SEHNR, CDR2 FQNEAQ (reference sequence). The CDR3 region is CASNTSNSPLHF. CDR3 DNA: TGTGCCAGCAACACTTCTAATTCACCCCTCCACTTT.

This clonotype was observed a handful of times. Written as DNA, the CDR3 is TGCAGTGCTAGAGCCGCGCCTGGGGGGGGAGTCTTTAAACCCAATGAGCAGTTCTTC. Its translation: CSARAAPGGGVFKPNEQFF. The chain uses TRBV20-1 and TRBJ2-1, with 7 bases aligning to TRBD2. V shed 1 base and J 6 bases; nucleotides not matched to a gene: 21. The CDR3 is 19 amino acids. CDR1 DFQATT and CDR2 SNEGSKA come from the germline V gene (reference sequence).

This clonotype was counted between two and nine times. The chain employs TRBV20-1 and TRBJ2-2; D not certain. V gave up 7 bases and J gave up 8 bases, with 17 bases separating them. From germline, CDR1 is DFQATT and CDR2 SNEGSKA (reference sequence). The CDR3 is made up of 13 amino acids. The CDR3: CSGALPGSGELFF. The CDR3 coding sequence is TGCAGTGGAGCCCTCCCCGGTAGTGGGGAGCTGTTTTTT.

The genes are TRBV6-6 and TRBJ1-4, with 7 nucleotides matching TRBD1. Germline CDR1 is MNHNY and CDR2 is SVGAGI (reference sequence). The CDR3 is 15 amino acids. Unmatched junction bases numbered 11, after V lost 5 bases and J lost 8 bases. The CDR3 sequence: CASSSRQGKNEKLFF. The CDR3 DNA sequence: TGTGCCAGCAGTAGTAGACAGGGAAAAAACGAAAAACTGTTTTTT.

This clonotype has more than one count but fewer than ten. The V and J genes are TRBV6-2 or TRBV6-3 and TRBJ2-2, with TRBD2 matching over 7 bases. CDR1 is MNHEY, CDR2 SVGEGT, per germline. The CDR3 totals 16 residues. V lost 2 bases to trimming and J lost 2 bases; unmatched junction nucleotides: 5. The CDR3 here is CASSYAASGNTGELFF. CDR3 sequence (DNA): TGTGCCAGCAGTTACGCGGCTAGCGGAAACACCGGGGAGCTGTTTTTT.